One and the same sample provided the 25 T cell receptor beta chains below, sequenced in a study of blood T cell repertoires in COVID-19. Profiling relied on immunoSEQ multiplex PCR, and the TCRdb table lists in-frame clones only, not all of them. The sample includes tens of thousands of clones, approximately 71% of them seen just once. The sample taken for sequencing was peripheral blood. These receptors originate from a man in his 70s with COVID-19, enrolled during active disease.

In this sample, this clone turned up once. In nucleotides, the CDR3 is TGTGCCAGCAGACGGACAGGGGAAGGGACTGAAGCTTTCTTT. Protein: CASRRTGEGTEAFF. The gene calls are TRBV2 and TRBJ1-1; 9 bases align to TRBD1. V gave up 6 bases and J gave up 5 bases; unmatched junction bases: 7. CDR1 SNHLY and CDR2 FYNNEI come from the germline V gene. The CDR3 length is 14 residues.

V usage is TRBV9 and J usage is TRBJ1-4; D remains ambiguous. Trimming stripped 0 bases from V and 4 bases from J, with 10 bases between. This CDR3 comprises 15 residues. Germline loops: CDR1 SGDLS, CDR2 YYNGEE. This chain's CDR3 is CASSVVGSNNEKLFF. The CDR3 nucleotides are TGTGCCAGCAGCGTAGTGGGCAGCAATAATGAAAAACTGTTTTTT.

Here the CDR3 reads CASSQGGGRNTIYF. CDR3 nucleotide sequence: TGTGCCAGCAGCCAAGGGGGGGGCAGAAACACCATATATTTT. V and J are TRBV3-1 (or the pseudogene TRBV3-2) and TRBJ1-3; D is possibly TRBD1 (6 bases). The CDR3 is 14 residues long. CDR1 is LGHDT and CDR2 is YNNKEL in the germline V gene (reference sequence). The V gene lost 1 base and the J gene lost 5 bases, with 9 bases spanning the gap.

The V gene is TRBV5-6, the J gene TRBJ2-1; possible D gene TRBD2, 5 bases. Germline lookup yields CDR1 SGHDT and CDR2 YYEEEE. CDR3 length equals 15 residues. V lost 4 bases and J lost 5, with 16 bases in between. This CDR3 is CASSIIDYYNNEQFF. CDR3 nucleotides: TGTGCCAGCAGCATTATTGACTACTATAACAATGAGCAGTTCTTC.

The chain links TRBV4-2 to TRBJ2-1; D possibly corresponds to TRBD1 (6 bases). Per the germline V gene, CDR1 is LGHNA and CDR2 is YNFKEQ. This CDR3 has 14 amino acids. Trimming shortened V by 6 bases and J by 6 bases, and 15 bases separated the two germline ends. The CDR3 is CASSPGQGLNEQFF. CDR3 in DNA: TGTGCCAGCAGTCCGGGGCAGGGGCTCAATGAGCAGTTCTTC.

This chain links TRBV9 with TRBJ1-5; TRBD1 is a possible D gene (5 bases). V was shortened by 0 bases and J by 4 bases, with 8 bases between the two germline ends. The CDR3 contains 14 residues. Germline lookup yields CDR1 SGDLS and CDR2 YYNGEE. CDR3 DNA sequence: TGTGCCAGCAGCGTAGGTGGGGGGAATCAGCCCCAGCATTTT. Its translation: CASSVGGGNQPQHF.

This chain joins TRBV19 and TRBJ1-5, with D possibly TRBD1 on 6 matching bases. This CDR3 is 15 amino acids long. Trimming took 5 bases from V and 3 from J, leaving 14 bases between them. Germline V lookup: CDR1 LNHDA, CDR2 SQIVND (reference sequence). The CDR3 nucleotides read TGTGCCAGTAGTTCGGACAGAGTTTTCAATCAGCCCCAGCATTTT. Translated, it gives CASSSDRVFNQPQHF.

The chain is built from TRBV25-1 and TRBJ1-2, with unresolved D. CDR1 is MGHDK, CDR2 SYGVNS, per germline. The germline V and J ends were trimmed by 2 bases and 4 bases, with 8 bases remaining between them. This CDR3 spans 13 amino acids. CDR3 residues: CASSEGQVYGYTF. CDR3 nucleotide sequence: TGTGCCAGCAGTGAAGGGCAAGTCTATGGCTACACCTTC.

A word on this clone: Other DNA variants within this sample encode the same CDR3. This sequence joins TRBV5-1 and TRBJ1-4; D not certain. The CDR3 sequence is 13 residues long. Deletions cut 4 bases from V and 5 bases from J, with 9 bases between. Looked up from germline, CDR1 is SGHRS and CDR2 is YFSETQ. In nucleotides, the CDR3 is TGCGCCAGCAGCGGCGGTACCAATGAAAAACTGTTTTTT. Residues: CASSGGTNEKLFF.

The chain is built from TRBV2 and TRBJ2-7, with D maybe TRBD2 (6 bases). Germline V gene lookup returns CDR1 SNHLY and CDR2 FYNNEI. Deletions cut 7 bases from V and 3 bases from J, with 19 bases between. The CDR3 runs to 15 residues. The CDR3 is CASNPSAGTHYEQYF. The DNA for the CDR3 is TGTGCCAGCAACCCTAGCGCAGGGACCCACTACGAGCAGTACTTC.

The rearrangement links TRBV4-1 to TRBJ1-5, with TRBD1 identical over 7 bases. This CDR3 comprises 15 residues. J was trimmed by 4 bases and V by 4 bases; bases with no gene match: 7. Germline CDR1 is MGHRA and CDR2 is YSYEKL. CDR3 coding DNA: TGCGCCAGCAGCCGTGGCCGGGACAGAAATCAGCCCCAGCATTTT. Protein: CASSRGRDRNQPQHF.

The sample holds one count of this clone. The chain links TRBV19 to TRBJ2-1; weak D call: TRBD2 (6 bases). Trimming cost V 5 bases and J 8 bases, with 13 bases left between them. From germline, CDR1 is LNHDA and CDR2 SQIVND (reference sequence). The CDR3 is 13 residues long. CDR3 amino acids: CASSGTGVHEQFF. The CDR3 nucleotides read TGTGCCAGTAGTGGAACGGGAGTCCATGAGCAGTTCTTC. The entire variable domain, with the rest obtained from reference TRBV19 and TRBJ2-1, is as follows: DGGITQSPKYLFRKEGQNVTLSCEQNLNHDAMYWYRQDPGQGLRLIYYSQIVNDFQKGDIAEGYSVSREKKESFPLTVTSAQKNPTAFYLCASSGTGVHEQFFGPGTRLTVL.

The chain has TRBV4-3 and TRBJ2-2, with D perhaps TRBD1 (5 bases). Germline lookup yields CDR1 LGHNA and CDR2 YSLEER. The CDR3 is 14 residues long. Trimming removed 0 bases at V and 5 bases at J, with 7 bases between. CDR3 protein: CASSQETVTGELFF. The CDR3 DNA reads TGCGCCAGCAGCCAAGAGACAGTGACCGGGGAGCTGTTTTTT.

The rearrangement links TRBV5-8 to TRBJ1-5; the D is unclear. The CDR3 contains 13 residues. The ends were cut back, 4 bases at V and 7 bases at J, with 12 bases in the middle. The germline CDR1 and CDR2 sequences are SGHTS and YDEGEE. The CDR3 region is CASSGGSRQPQHF. CDR3 bases: TGTGCCAGCAGCGGCGGGTCGCGGCAGCCCCAGCATTTT.

The chain carries TRBV30 and TRBJ1-5; weak D call: TRBD1 (6 bases). Trimming left V 4 bases short and J 0 bases short, with 13 bases between. CDR1 is GTSNPN and CDR2 is SVGIG in the germline V gene (reference sequence). The CDR3 extends over 15 amino acids. This CDR3 reads CAWTEQGYSNQPQHF. Written as DNA, the CDR3 is TGTGCCTGGACCGAACAGGGCTATAGCAATCAGCCCCAGCATTTT. Full variable domain (outside the CDR3, taken from reference TRBV30 and TRBJ1-5): SQTIHQWPATLVQPVGSPLSLECTVEGTSNPNLYWYRQAAGRGLQLLFYSVGIGQISSEVPQNLSASRPQDRQFILSSKKLLLSDSGFYLCAWTEQGYSNQPQHFGDGTRLSIL.

The chain combines TRBV5-6 with TRBJ2-1; weak D call: TRBD1 (6 bases). The CDR3 totals 12 residues. V lost 4 bases and J 7 bases, leaving 9 bases between the germline ends. Germline-derived CDR1 and CDR2 are SGHDT and YYEEEE. The CDR3 sequence is CASSRTENEQFF. CDR3 nucleotide sequence: TGTGCCAGCAGCAGGACAGAAAATGAGCAGTTCTTC.

This clone was detected only a few times. The rearrangement links TRBV5-4 to TRBJ2-7; the D gene is possibly TRBD1 (6 bases). With 0 bases removed from V and 5 bases from J, the gap between germline ends came to 15 bases. The CDR3 sequence is 15 residues long. The germline V gene has CDR1 SGHNT and CDR2 YYREEE (reference sequence). The DNA for the CDR3 is TGTGCCAGCAGCTTGGATTACAGGGTGAGAGACGAGCAGTACTTC. Translation: CASSLDYRVRDEQYF.

V and J are TRBV9 and TRBJ1-4; 10 nucleotides agree with TRBD1. CDR3 size: 17 residues. Germline values: CDR1 SGDLS, CDR2 YYNGEE. The ends lost 4 bases at V and 6 bases at J; junction bases unmatched: 12. CDR3 in DNA: TGTGCCAGCAGCCCCAGTCGACAGGGGGCAGGGGATGAAAAACTGTTTTTT. It translates to CASSPSRQGAGDEKLFF.

The CDR3 region has the DNA TGTGCCAGCAGCGTAGGTCCGGGGTCCAACACCGGGGAGCTGTTTTTT. This encodes CASSVGPGSNTGELFF. The V and J genes are TRBV9 and TRBJ2-2, with D perhaps TRBD2 (5 bases). Germline V gives CDR1 SGDLS, CDR2 YYNGEE. V was cut by 0 bases and J by 2 bases, with 11 bases left in between. The CDR3 has 16 amino acids.

The chain uses TRBV19 and TRBJ1-5, with unresolved D. CDR1 and CDR2 from the germline V gene are LNHDA and SQIVND (reference sequence). The CDR3 extends over 16 amino acids. V was cut by 5 bases and J by 0 bases, with 14 bases left in between. CDR3 region: CASSPRPGYSNQPQHF. CDR3 sequence (DNA): TGTGCCAGTAGTCCCCGCCCGGGTTATAGCAATCAGCCCCAGCATTTT.

The chain is built from TRBV6-6 and TRBJ2-7; 7 nucleotides line up with TRBD1. J was trimmed by 2 bases and V by 6 bases; bases with no gene match: 7. The CDR3 consists of 14 residues. In germline, CDR1 is MNHNY, CDR2 SVGAGI (reference sequence). The chain's CDR3 is CASRPPGQTYEQYF. The CDR3 DNA sequence: TGTGCCAGCAGGCCGCCGGGACAGACCTACGAGCAGTACTTC.

V is TRBV5-1 and J is TRBJ2-7; 9 bases agree with TRBD1. The CDR3 spans 15 residues. The junction had 6 bases not matched to a gene; V was cut back by 4 bases and J by 1 base. Germline V gives CDR1 SGHRS, CDR2 YFSETQ. CDR3 in DNA: TGCGCCAGCAGCCACGGGACAGGGATTTCCTACGAGCAGTACTTC. As protein: CASSHGTGISYEQYF.

The chain links TRBV7-2 to TRBJ1-2; perhaps TRBD1 as D (6 bases). CDR1 SGHTA and CDR2 FQGNSA come from the germline V gene. Deletions cut 1 base from V and 8 bases from J, with 14 bases between. This CDR3 comprises 14 residues. The chain's CDR3 is CASSLGAGVEGYTF. The CDR3 DNA is TGTGCCAGCAGCTTAGGCGCAGGGGTAGAGGGCTACACCTTC.

The rearrangement joins TRBV7-2 to TRBJ2-7; 7 bases align to TRBD2. This CDR3 is built from 14 residues. V dropped 9 bases and J dropped 3; count of bases not matched to a gene: 11. Germline V gives CDR1 SGHTA, CDR2 FQGNSA. CDR3 DNA: TGTGCCAGTCGCACCGGGAAGCGGGACTACGAGCAGTACTTC. Its protein product is CASRTGKRDYEQYF.

This clone was seen once. The chain joins TRBV6-5 to TRBJ2-7; 8 nucleotides align to TRBD1. Germline values: CDR1 MNHEY, CDR2 SVGAGI. There are 14 residues in the CDR3. The junction had 5 bases not matched to a gene; V was cut back by 4 bases and J by 3 bases. DNA for the CDR3: TGTGCCAGCAGTTTCCGGGACAGGTTCTACGAGCAGTACTTC. Translated: CASSFRDRFYEQYF.